This TCR beta chain emerged from a study of T cells after yellow fever vaccination. Study-wide points: Post-booster reappearance was seen for most primary-vaccination clones (about 96% CD4, roughly 86% CD8).

The V end lost 0 bases, the J end lost 4 bases, and 7 bases lay between the germline ends. Per the germline V gene, CDR1 is SGHTA and CDR2 is FQGNSA. The length of the CDR3 is 14 residues. TCRdb itself ran the 5' RACE reads through MiXCR, one entry per CDR3 protein. Among a few hundred thousand distinct CDR3 sequences, about a sixth were seen once, and the ten largest hold 17%. This clonotype was counted between two and nine times. Its target is not known. The V and J genes are TRBV7-2 and TRBJ1-5; D gene ambiguous. Here the sequenced sample was PBMCs, taken less than 6 days after the first yellow fever vaccination. The origin of this receptor is a man aged 18-30 years who received the YFV17D yellow fever vaccine. CDR3 nucleotide sequence: TGTGCCAGCAGCTTAGCGCCGGGGAATCAGCCCCAGCATTTT. Encoded protein: CASSLAPGNQPQHF. The whole variable domain, remainder taken from reference TRBV7-2 and TRBJ1-5, is GAGVSQSPSNKVTEKGKDVELRCDPISGHTALYWYRQSLGQGLEFLIYFQGNSAPDKSGLPSDRFSAERTGGSVSTLTIQRTQQEDSAVYLCASSLAPGNQPQHFGDGTRLSIL.